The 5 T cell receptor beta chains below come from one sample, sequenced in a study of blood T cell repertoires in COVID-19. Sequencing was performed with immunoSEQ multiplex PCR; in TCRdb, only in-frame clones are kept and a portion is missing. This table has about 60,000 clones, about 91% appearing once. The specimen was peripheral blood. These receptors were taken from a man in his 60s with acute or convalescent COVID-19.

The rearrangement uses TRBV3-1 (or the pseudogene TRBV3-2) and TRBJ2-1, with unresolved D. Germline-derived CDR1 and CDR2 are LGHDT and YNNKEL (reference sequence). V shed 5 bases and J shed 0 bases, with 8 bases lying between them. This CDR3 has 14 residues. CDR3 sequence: CASSYSRSYNEQFF. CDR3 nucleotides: TGTGCCAGCAGCTACAGCCGCTCCTACAATGAGCAGTTCTTC.

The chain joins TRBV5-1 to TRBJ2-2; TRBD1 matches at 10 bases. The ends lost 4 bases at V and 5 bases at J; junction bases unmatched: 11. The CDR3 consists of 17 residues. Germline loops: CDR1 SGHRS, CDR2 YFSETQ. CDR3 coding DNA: TGCGCCAGCAGCCTCCGGACAGGGGGAGGTGATACCGGGGAGCTGTTTTTT. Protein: CASSLRTGGGDTGELFF.

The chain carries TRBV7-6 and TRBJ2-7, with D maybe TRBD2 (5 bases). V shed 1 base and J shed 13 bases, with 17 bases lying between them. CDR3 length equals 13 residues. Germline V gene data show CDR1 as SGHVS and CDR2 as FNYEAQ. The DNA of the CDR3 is TGTGCCAGCAGCTTAGATAGTTTTGCGGGCCCTTACTTC. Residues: CASSLDSFAGPYF.

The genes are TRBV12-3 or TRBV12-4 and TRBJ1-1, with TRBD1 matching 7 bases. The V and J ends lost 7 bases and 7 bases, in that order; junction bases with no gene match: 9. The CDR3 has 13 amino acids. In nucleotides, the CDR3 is TGTGCCAGCACCACTCAGGGGGGCCTTGAAGCTTTCTTT. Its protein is CASTTQGGLEAFF.

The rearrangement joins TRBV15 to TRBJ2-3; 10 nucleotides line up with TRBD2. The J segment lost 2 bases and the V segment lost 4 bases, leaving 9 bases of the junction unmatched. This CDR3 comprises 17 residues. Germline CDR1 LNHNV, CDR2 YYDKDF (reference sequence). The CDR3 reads CATSTDPSGSPTDTQYF. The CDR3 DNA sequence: TGTGCCACCAGCACAGATCCTAGCGGGAGTCCCACAGATACGCAGTATTTT.